This T cell receptor beta chain was identified during a study of cytomegalovirus exposure and HLA in healthy donors. Study in general: There were approximately 400 genotyped donors. Of these, 81% fell in the genetic ancestry cluster associated with self-reported Caucasian donors. Points from the study as a whole: Upon later analysis, TCR association rates were observed to vary by HLA locus, being highest for DRB1 and lowest for HLA-C. The authors later found most CMV-associated TCR beta chains appeared HLA-restricted.

As concerns this clone: Its antigen is undetermined.

Losses at the gene ends were 6 bases for V and 5 bases for J; bases not matched to a gene: 8. CDR1 and CDR2 from the germline V gene are SGDLS and YYNGEE. CDR3 length equals 14 residues. The primer mix had 60 Vbeta and 13 Jbeta primers. The protocol was immunoSEQ multiplex PCR, while the TCRdb copy is restricted to in-frame clones and leaves out a portion. Of fewer than 85,000 clones listed, more than 75% are singletons. The sample comprised PBMCs. The chain links TRBV9 to TRBJ2-5, with 9 bases fitting TRBD1. This receptor was obtained from a man aged 35-49 years in good health and CMV-seronegative. The DNA for the CDR3 is TGTGCCAGCAACCCCGGACAGGGGTGGGAGACCCAGTACTTC. It translates to CASNPGQGWETQYF.